Shown below are 20 T cell receptor beta chains from a single sample sequenced in a study of CD8+ T cells in alopecia areata. In each case, RNA was isolated and then reverse transcribed into cDNA as the sequencing template. The protocol was immunoSEQ multiplex PCR, while the TCRdb copy is restricted to in-frame clones and leaves out a portion. Of 130,000 to 150,000 clones listed, about 51% are singletons. The sample in question was CD4+ T cells sorted from blood, obtained at week 0. Receptor source: a human donor with alopecia areata.

Only one count was recorded for this clone. The chain joins TRBV6-5 to TRBJ2-5; D call uncertain. The V gene lost 2 bases and the J gene lost 4 bases, with 11 bases spanning the gap. CDR1 is MNHEY and CDR2 is SVGAGI in the germline V gene. The CDR3 covers 14 residues. CDR3: CASSYNPRRETQYF. The CDR3 DNA reads as TGTGCCAGCAGTTACAACCCTAGGCGAGAGACCCAGTACTTC.

J is TRBJ2-2 and V is TRBV5-1, with 7 bases matching TRBD2. V dropped 1 base and J dropped 5; count of bases not matched to a gene: 5. The germline gives CDR1 SGHRS, CDR2 YFSETQ. The CDR3 sequence is 15 residues long. In DNA form, the CDR3 reads TGCGCCAGCAGCTTGAGGCGGGAGACAACCGGGGAGCTGTTTTTT. Protein sequence: CASSLRRETTGELFF.

This clone was found a few times. V gene TRBV29-1 combines with J gene TRBJ2-5; D gene uncertain. This CDR3 region has 13 residues. Germline CDR1 SQVTM, CDR2 ANQGSEA. V shed 4 bases and J shed 1 base, with 10 bases lying between them. The CDR3 sequence is CSVVSVSQETQYF. The CDR3 DNA is TGCAGCGTTGTCAGCGTGTCCCAAGAGACCCAGTACTTC.

The chain recombines TRBV28 with TRBJ1-1, with 8 bases aligning to TRBD1. Per germline, CDR1 MDHEN and CDR2 SYDVKM. This CDR3 comprises 13 residues. V shed 8 bases and J 6 bases; nucleotides not matched to a gene: 8. The CDR3 loop reads CASSGQGYSEAFF. In DNA form, the CDR3 reads TGTGCCAGCTCAGGACAGGGCTATTCTGAAGCTTTCTTT.

There are a few counts of this clone. The chain carries TRBV20-1 and TRBJ2-1; TRBD2 might be the D (5 bases). In germline, CDR1 is DFQATT, CDR2 SNEGSKA (reference sequence). The germline V and J ends were trimmed by 6 bases and 10 bases, with 13 bases remaining between them. The CDR3 spans 11 residues. CDR3 residues: CSATIKREQFF. The CDR3 region has the DNA TGCAGTGCCACGATAAAGCGGGAGCAGTTCTTC.

V is TRBV7-2 and J is TRBJ1-5, with D possibly TRBD1 on 5 matching bases. The germline V gene has CDR1 SGHTA and CDR2 FQGNSA. Trimming stripped 5 bases from V and 0 bases from J, with 11 bases between. CDR3 size: 15 residues. The CDR3 DNA is TGTGCCAGCAGCCCGGGGGGTCTTAGCAATCAGCCCCAGCATTTT. This encodes CASSPGGLSNQPQHF.

The chain carries TRBV15 and TRBJ2-2; tentatively, D is TRBD1 or TRBD2 (5 bases each). CDR3 length: 15 residues. Germline CDR1 reads LNHNV; CDR2 reads YYDKDF (reference sequence). Trimming took 4 bases from V and 1 from J, leaving 10 bases between them. As DNA, the CDR3 is TGTGCCACCAGCATGGGACGAGGGAACACCGGGGAGCTGTTTTTT. It is translated as CATSMGRGNTGELFF.

This clone was detected only once. The V gene is TRBV6-5, the J gene TRBJ2-3, with D unresolved. This CDR3 contains 11 residues. CDR1 is MNHEY and CDR2 is SVGAGI in the germline V gene. Deletions cut 8 bases from V and 6 bases from J, with 9 bases between. The CDR3 loop reads CASAREDTQYF. CDR3 DNA: TGTGCCAGCGCTCGAGAGGATACGCAGTATTTT.

The chain recombines TRBV12-5 with TRBJ2-1; 7 bases fit TRBD2. Germline CDR1 is LGHNT and CDR2 is FRNRAP. This CDR3 spans 13 amino acids. The V segment lost 6 bases and the J segment 4 bases; nucleotides outside the gene matches: 3. The DNA of the CDR3 is TGTGCTAGTGGCGCGGGGGTATACAATGAGCAGTTCTTC. This codes for CASGAGVYNEQFF.

This clone was detected a few times. V usage is TRBV7-9 and J usage is TRBJ1-5; D unresolved. V was pared by 5 bases and J by 5 bases, with 7 bases between. The CDR3 runs 12 residues. Germline assignment: CDR1 SEHNR and CDR2 FQNEAQ (reference sequence). Here the CDR3 reads CASSMGYQPQHF. In DNA form, the CDR3 reads TGTGCCAGCAGCATGGGCTATCAGCCCCAGCATTTT.

In this sample, this clone turned up a few times. The chain couples TRBV29-1 to TRBJ2-3, with D hard to call. From germline, CDR1 is SQVTM and CDR2 ANQGSEA. This CDR3 contains 10 residues. Trimming pared 3 bases from V and 5 bases from J, leaving 3 bases between. Here the CDR3 DNA reads TGCAGCGTTGAGGTAGATACGCAGTATTTT. It codes for CSVEVDTQYF.

The gene calls are TRBV5-1 and TRBJ2-4, with 7 bases aligning to TRBD1. V gave up 4 bases and J gave up 7 bases; unmatched junction bases: 17. Germline-derived CDR1 and CDR2 are SGHRS and YFSETQ. The CDR3 loop spans 17 amino acids. The CDR3 loop is CASSLPTDRVFSNIQYF. CDR3 bases: TGCGCCAGCAGCCTACCCACCGACAGGGTATTCTCCAACATTCAGTACTTC.

The chain employs TRBV28 and TRBJ1-4; tentatively, D is TRBD1 (6 bases). The CDR3 is 15 residues long. CDR1 and CDR2 from the germline V gene are MDHEN and SYDVKM. With 6 bases removed from V and 3 bases from J, the gap between germline ends came to 14 bases. The CDR3 DNA reads TGTGCCAGCAGGTACCTGGGGGCGGCTAATGAAAAACTGTTTTTT. This sequence encodes CASRYLGAANEKLFF.

The chain carries TRBV11-2 and TRBJ1-1; weak D call: TRBD1 (5 bases). Trimming pared 5 bases from V and 0 bases from J, leaving 13 bases between. CDR1 is SGHAT, CDR2 FQNNGV, per germline. The CDR3 loop spans 15 amino acids. CDR3 in amino acids: CASSPRGRLNTEAFF. The CDR3 DNA sequence: TGTGCCAGCAGCCCACGGGGCAGGCTGAACACTGAAGCTTTCTTT.

This clone was observed a few times. The V gene is TRBV29-1, the J gene TRBJ2-2, with D possibly TRBD2 on 7 matching bases. This CDR3 is 16 amino acids long. V was shortened by 0 bases and J by 4 bases, with 15 bases between the two germline ends. Germline-derived CDR1 and CDR2 are SQVTM and ANQGSEA. The DNA for the CDR3 is TGCAGCGTTGAAGATAGTAAAGGGGGGGGCACCGGGGAGCTGTTTTTT. Its protein product is CSVEDSKGGGTGELFF.

The chain employs TRBV2 and TRBJ1-2, with TRBD1 matching 7 bases. J lost 7 bases, V lost 8 bases, and 10 bases had no gene match. This CDR3 contains 13 residues. The germline gives CDR1 SNHLY, CDR2 FYNNEI. This CDR3 is CASVARGFGGYTF. CDR3 sequence (DNA): TGTGCCAGCGTAGCCAGGGGGTTTGGTGGCTACACCTTC.

This rearrangement joins TRBV11-2 to TRBJ2-5, with TRBD2 matching 8 bases. This CDR3 region has 15 residues. Germline-derived CDR1 and CDR2 are SGHAT and FQNNGV. J lost 3 bases, V lost 1 base, and 4 bases had no gene match. CDR3 residues: CASSLGPAGEETQYF. CDR3 coding DNA: TGTGCCAGCAGCTTAGGGCCAGCGGGGGAAGAGACCCAGTACTTC.

This clone was observed a few times. The chain employs TRBV10-3 and TRBJ2-1; TRBD2 matches 12 bases. The CDR3 is 13 amino acids. Per germline, CDR1 ENHRY and CDR2 SYGVKD. With 10 bases clipped from V and 6 bases from J, the junction kept 4 bases outside the gene matches. The CDR3 protein is CASMTSGGNEQFF. CDR3 DNA: TGTGCCAGTATGACTAGCGGGGGCAATGAGCAGTTCTTC.

The chain recombines TRBV29-1 with TRBJ2-1; TRBD2 matches at 7 bases. CDR1 and CDR2 from the germline V gene are SQVTM and ANQGSEA. The CDR3 runs to 13 residues. J lost 6 bases, V lost 7 bases, and 9 bases had no gene match. Here the CDR3 DNA reads TGCAGCGCTGCATTTGCGGGAGTCAATGAGCAGTTCTTC. It yields the protein CSAAFAGVNEQFF.

This clone was detected a few times. This chain uses TRBV6-1 with TRBJ2-5; TRBD1 is a possible D gene (8 bases). The CDR3 extends over 14 amino acids. V lost 6 bases and J lost 3, with 14 bases in between. Germline lookup yields CDR1 MNHNS and CDR2 SASEGT. CDR3 DNA: TGTGCCAGCAGCCTACAGGGGGGGAAAGAGACCCAGTACTTC. Protein product: CASSLQGGKETQYF.